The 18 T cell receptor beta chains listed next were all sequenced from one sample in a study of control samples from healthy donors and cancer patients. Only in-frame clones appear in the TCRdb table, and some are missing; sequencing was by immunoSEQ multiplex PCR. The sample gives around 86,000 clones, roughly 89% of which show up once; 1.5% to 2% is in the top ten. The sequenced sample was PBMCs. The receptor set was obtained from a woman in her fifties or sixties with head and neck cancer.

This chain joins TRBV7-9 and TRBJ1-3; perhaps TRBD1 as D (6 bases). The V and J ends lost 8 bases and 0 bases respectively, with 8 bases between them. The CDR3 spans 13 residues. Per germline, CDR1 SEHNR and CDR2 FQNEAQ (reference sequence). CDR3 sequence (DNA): TGTGCCAGCCAAGGGGGCTCTGGAAACACCATATATTTT. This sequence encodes CASQGGSGNTIYF.

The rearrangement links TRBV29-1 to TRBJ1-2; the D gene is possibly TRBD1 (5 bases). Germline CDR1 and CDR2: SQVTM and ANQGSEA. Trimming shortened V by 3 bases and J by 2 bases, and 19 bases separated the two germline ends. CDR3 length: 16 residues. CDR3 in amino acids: CSVDAEGRVENYGYTF. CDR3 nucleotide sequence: TGCAGCGTTGATGCCGAGGGCAGGGTCGAGAACTATGGCTACACCTTC.

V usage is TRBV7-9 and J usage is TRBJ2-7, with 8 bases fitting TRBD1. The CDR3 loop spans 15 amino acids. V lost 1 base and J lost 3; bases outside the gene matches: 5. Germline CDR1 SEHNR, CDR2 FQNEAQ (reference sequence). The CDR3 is CASSLVSGGGYEQYF. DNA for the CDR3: TGTGCCAGCAGCTTAGTTTCAGGGGGCGGCTACGAGCAGTACTTC.

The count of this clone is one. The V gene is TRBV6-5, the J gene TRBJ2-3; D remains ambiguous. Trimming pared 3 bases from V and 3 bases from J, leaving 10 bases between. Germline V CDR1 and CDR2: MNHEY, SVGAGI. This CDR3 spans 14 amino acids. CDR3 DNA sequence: TGTGCCAGCAGTTATAGTTGGAATACAGATACGCAGTATTTT. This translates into CASSYSWNTDTQYF.

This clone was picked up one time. The CDR3 region has the DNA TGTGCCAGTAGTCCGACAGGGGAGGATGGCTACACCTTC. Translated, it gives CASSPTGEDGYTF. This chain connects TRBV19 to TRBJ1-2, with 8 bases lining up with TRBD1. The CDR3 contains 13 residues. CDR1 is LNHDA and CDR2 is SQIVND in the germline V gene (reference sequence). J was trimmed by 6 bases and V by 5 bases; bases with no gene match: 5.

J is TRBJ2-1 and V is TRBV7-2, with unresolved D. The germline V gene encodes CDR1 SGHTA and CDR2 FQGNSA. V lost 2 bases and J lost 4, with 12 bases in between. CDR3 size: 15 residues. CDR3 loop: CASSLQPERYNEQFF. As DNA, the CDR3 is TGTGCCAGCAGCTTACAGCCCGAAAGGTACAATGAGCAGTTCTTC. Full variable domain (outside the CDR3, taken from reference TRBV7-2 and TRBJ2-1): GAGVSQSPSNKVTEKGKDVELRCDPISGHTALYWYRQSLGQGLEFLIYFQGNSAPDKSGLPSDRFSAERTGGSVSTLTIQRTQQEDSAVYLCASSLQPERYNEQFFGPGTRLTVL.

The CDR3 DNA reads as TGTGCCAGCAGCTTAGGGACTAGCGGTAGCACAGATACGCAGTATTTT. Translation: CASSLGTSGSTDTQYF. The chain has TRBV7-3 and TRBJ2-3, with 11 bases lining up with TRBD2. The CDR3 consists of 16 residues. CDR1 SGHTA and CDR2 FQGTGA come from the germline V gene. The trim removed 2 bases at V and 0 bases at J, leaving 1 base unmatched.

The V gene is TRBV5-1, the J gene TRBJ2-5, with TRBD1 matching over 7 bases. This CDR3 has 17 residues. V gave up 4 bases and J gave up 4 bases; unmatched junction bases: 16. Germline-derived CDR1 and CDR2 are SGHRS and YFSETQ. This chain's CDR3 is CASSQRPLQGKGETQYF. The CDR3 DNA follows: TGCGCCAGCAGCCAACGCCCGTTACAGGGGAAGGGAGAGACCCAGTACTTC.

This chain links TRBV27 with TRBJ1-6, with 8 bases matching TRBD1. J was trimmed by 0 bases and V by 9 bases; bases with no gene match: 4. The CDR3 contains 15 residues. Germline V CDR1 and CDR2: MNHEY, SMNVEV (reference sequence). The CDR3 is CASRTGSSYNSPLHF. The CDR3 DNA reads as TGTGCCAGTAGGACAGGGAGCTCCTATAATTCACCCCTCCACTTT.

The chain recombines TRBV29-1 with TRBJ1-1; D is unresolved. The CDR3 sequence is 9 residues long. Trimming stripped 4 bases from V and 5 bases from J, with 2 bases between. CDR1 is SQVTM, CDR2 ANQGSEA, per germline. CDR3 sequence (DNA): TGCAGCGTTGGGACTGAAGCTTTCTTT. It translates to CSVGTEAFF.

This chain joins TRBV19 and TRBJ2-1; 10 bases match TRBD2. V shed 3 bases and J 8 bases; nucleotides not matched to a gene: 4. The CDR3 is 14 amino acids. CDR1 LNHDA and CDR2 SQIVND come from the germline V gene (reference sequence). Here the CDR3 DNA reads TGTGCCAGTAGTATCTCCCTAGCGGGAGATGAGCAGTTCTTC. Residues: CASSISLAGDEQFF.

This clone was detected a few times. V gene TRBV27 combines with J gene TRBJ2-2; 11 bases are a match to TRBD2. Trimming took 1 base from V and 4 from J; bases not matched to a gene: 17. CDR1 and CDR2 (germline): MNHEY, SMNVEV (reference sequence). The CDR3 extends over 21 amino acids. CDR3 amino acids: CASSLFSGRLLAGVGTGELFF. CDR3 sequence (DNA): TGTGCCAGCAGTTTATTTAGCGGTCGATTACTAGCGGGAGTGGGCACCGGGGAGCTGTTTTTT.

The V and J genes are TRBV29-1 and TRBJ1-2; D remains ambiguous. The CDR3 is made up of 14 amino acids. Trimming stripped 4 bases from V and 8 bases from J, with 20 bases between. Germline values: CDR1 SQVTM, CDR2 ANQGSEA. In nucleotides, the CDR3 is TGCAGCGTTGTGATCCCCCAGGTAGTGGGGGGCTACACCTTC. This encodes CSVVIPQVVGGYTF. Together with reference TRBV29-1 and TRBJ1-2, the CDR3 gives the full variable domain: SAVISQKPSRDICQRGTSLTIQCQVDSQVTMMFWYRQQPGQSLTLIATANQGSEATYESGFVIDKFPISRPNLTFSTLTVSNMSPEDSSIYLCSVVIPQVVGGYTFGSGTRLTVV.

CDR3 amino acids: CASSRLIATTDTQYF. CDR3 nucleotides: TGTGCCAGCAGTCGACTCATCGCAACCACAGATACGCAGTATTTT. The genes are TRBV27 and TRBJ2-3; D unclear. CDR3 length equals 15 residues. V gave up 5 bases and J gave up 2 bases, with 14 bases separating them. Germline V gene lookup returns CDR1 MNHEY and CDR2 SMNVEV (reference sequence).

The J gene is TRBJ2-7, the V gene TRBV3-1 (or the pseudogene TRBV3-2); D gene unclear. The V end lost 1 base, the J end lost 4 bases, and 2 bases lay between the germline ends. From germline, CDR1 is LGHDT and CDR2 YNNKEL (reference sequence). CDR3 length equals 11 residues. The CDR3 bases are TGTGCCAGCAGCCAAGGATACGAGCAGTACTTC. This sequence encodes CASSQGYEQYF.

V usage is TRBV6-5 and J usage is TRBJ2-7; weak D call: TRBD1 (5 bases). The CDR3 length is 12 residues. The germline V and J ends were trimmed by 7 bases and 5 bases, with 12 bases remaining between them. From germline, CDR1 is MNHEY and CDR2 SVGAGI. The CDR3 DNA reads TGTGCCAGCACTTTCGGCAGGGACGAGCAGTACTTC. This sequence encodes CASTFGRDEQYF.

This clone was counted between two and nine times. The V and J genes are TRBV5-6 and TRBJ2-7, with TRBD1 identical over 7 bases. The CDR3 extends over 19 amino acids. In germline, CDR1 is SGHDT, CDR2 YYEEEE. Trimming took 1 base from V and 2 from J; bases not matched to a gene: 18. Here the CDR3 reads CASSLLTGAPYERPYEQYF. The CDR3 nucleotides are TGTGCCAGCAGCTTGCTAACAGGGGCACCGTACGAACGACCCTACGAGCAGTACTTC.

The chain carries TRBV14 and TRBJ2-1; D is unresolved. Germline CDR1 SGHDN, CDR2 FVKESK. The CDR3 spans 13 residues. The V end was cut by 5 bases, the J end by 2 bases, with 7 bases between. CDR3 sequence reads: CASSTPPYNEQFF. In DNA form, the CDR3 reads TGTGCCAGCAGCACACCGCCCTACAATGAGCAGTTCTTC.